Included here is one TCR beta chain sequence, with context. This record belongs to a study of blood T cell repertoires in COVID-19. Trimming took 7 bases from V and 2 from J, leaving 15 bases between them. Germline CDR1 is SEHNR and CDR2 is FQNEAQ (reference sequence). CDR3 length: 16 amino acids. Original analysis: Reference gene primer amplification gave estimated nucleated cell counts. The method was immunoSEQ multiplex PCR; TCRdb's version includes in-frame clones alone and lacks a portion of them. V and J calls and clone size are given by that table; D and trimming were obtained from the DNA. The sample has just over 65,000 clones; 86% are singletons.

The sequence was collected from a man aged 25 to 40 with acute or convalescent COVID-19. Sequencing input: peripheral blood. The chain employs TRBV7-9 and TRBJ2-6; D not resolved. The DNA for the CDR3 is TGTGCCAGCACCCTATTCGGTCAGGCTGGGGCCAACGTCCTGACTTTC. This translates into CASTLFGQAGANVLTF.